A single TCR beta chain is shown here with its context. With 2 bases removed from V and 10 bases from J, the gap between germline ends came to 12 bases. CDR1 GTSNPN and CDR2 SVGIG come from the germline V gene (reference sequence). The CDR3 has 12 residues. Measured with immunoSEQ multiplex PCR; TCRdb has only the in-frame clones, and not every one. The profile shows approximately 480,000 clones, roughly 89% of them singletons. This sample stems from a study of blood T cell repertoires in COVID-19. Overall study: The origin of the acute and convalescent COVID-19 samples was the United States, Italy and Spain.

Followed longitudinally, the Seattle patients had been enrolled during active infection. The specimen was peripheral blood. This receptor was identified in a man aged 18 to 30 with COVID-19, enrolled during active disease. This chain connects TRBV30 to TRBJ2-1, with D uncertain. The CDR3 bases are TGTGCCTGGAGTACTCCTTTTGTAGAGCAGTTCTTC. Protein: CAWSTPFVEQFF.